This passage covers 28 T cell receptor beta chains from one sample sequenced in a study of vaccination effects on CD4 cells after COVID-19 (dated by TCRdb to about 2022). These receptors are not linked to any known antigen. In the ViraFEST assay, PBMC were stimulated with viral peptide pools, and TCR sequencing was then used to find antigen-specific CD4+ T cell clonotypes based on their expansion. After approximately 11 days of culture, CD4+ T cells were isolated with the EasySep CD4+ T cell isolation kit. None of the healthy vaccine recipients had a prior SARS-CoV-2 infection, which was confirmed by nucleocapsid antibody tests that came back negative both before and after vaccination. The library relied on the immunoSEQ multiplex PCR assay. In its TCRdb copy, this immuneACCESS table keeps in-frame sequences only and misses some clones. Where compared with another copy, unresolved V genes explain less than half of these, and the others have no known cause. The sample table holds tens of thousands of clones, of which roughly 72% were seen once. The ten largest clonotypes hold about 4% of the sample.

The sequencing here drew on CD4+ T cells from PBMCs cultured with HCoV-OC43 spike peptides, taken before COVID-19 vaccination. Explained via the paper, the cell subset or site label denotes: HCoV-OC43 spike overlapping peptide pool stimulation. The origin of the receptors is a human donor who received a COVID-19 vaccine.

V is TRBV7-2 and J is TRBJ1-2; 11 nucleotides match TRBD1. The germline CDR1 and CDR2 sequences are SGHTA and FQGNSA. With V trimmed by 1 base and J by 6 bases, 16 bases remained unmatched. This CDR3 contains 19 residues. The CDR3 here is CASSLEDRGRPPGKNGYTF. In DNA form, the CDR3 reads TGTGCCAGCAGCTTAGAGGACAGGGGGCGACCTCCGGGCAAGAATGGCTACACCTTC.

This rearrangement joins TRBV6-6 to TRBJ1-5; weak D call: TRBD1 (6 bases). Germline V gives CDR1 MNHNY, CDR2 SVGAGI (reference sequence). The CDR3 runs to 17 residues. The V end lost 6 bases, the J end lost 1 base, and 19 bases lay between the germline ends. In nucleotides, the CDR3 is TGTGCCAGCAGCCGAACTACAGGGAGTGGAAGCAATCAGCCCCAGCATTTT. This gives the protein CASSRTTGSGSNQPQHF.

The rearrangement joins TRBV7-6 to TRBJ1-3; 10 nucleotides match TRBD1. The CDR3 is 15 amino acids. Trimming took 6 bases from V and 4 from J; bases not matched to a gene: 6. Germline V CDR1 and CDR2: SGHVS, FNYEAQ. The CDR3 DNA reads TGTGCCAGCAGGGACAGGGGGGCGACGGGAAACACCATATATTTT. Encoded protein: CASRDRGATGNTIYF. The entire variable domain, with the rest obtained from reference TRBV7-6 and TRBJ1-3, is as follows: GAGVSQSPRYKVTKRGQDVALRCDPISGHVSLYWYRQALGQGPEFLTYFNYEAQQDKSGLPNDRFSAERPEGSISTLTIQRTEQRDSAMYRCASRDRGATGNTIYFGEGSWLTVV.

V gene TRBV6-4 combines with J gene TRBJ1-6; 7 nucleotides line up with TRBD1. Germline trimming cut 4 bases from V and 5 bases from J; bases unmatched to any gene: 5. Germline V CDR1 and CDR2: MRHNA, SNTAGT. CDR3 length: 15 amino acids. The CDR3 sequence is CASSGQGRNNSPLHF. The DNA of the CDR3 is TGTGCCAGCAGTGGACAGGGAAGGAATAATTCACCCCTCCACTTT.

The CDR3 region has the DNA TGTGCCATCAGTGAGAGACAGGCCCCGTCACAGCCCCAGCATTTT. It specifies CAISERQAPSQPQHF. The J gene is TRBJ1-5, the V gene TRBV10-3; weak D call: TRBD1 (6 bases). This CDR3 has 15 amino acids. Trimming took off 2 bases at V and 7 bases at J, with 15 bases between the two ends. Germline V lookup: CDR1 ENHRY, CDR2 SYGVKD.

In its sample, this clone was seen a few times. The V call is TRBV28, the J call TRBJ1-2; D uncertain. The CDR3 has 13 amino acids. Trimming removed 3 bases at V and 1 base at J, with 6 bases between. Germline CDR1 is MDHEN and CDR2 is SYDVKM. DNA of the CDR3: TGTGCCAGCAGTTTTTTGCATAACTATGGCTACACCTTC. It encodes CASSFLHNYGYTF.

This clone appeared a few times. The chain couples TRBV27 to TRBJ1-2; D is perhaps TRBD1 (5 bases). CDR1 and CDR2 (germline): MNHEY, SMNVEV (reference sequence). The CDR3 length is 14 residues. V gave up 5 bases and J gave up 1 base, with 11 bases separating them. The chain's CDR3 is CASSRDQGNYGYTF. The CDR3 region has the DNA TGTGCCAGCAGTAGAGACCAGGGTAACTATGGCTACACCTTC.

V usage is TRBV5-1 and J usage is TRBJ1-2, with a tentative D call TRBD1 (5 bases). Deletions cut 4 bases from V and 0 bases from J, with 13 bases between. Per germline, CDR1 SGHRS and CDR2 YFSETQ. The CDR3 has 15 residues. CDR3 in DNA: TGCGCCAGCAGCCCCTTGGGGGGAGCTAACTATGGCTACACCTTC. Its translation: CASSPLGGANYGYTF. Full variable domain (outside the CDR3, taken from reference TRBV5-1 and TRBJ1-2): KAGVTQTPRYLIKTRGQQVTLSCSPISGHRSVSWYQQTPGQGLQFLFEYFSETQRNKGNFPGRFSGRQFSNSRSEMNVSTLELGDSALYLCASSPLGGANYGYTFGSGTRLTVV.

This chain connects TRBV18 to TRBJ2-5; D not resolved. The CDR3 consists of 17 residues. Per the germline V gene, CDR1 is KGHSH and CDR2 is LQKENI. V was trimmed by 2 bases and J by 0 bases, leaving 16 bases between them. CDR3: CASSPYVRSDNQETQYF. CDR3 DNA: TGTGCCAGCTCACCATACGTTAGGTCCGACAACCAAGAGACCCAGTACTTC. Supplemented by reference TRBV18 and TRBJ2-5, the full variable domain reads NAGVMQNPRHLVRRRGQEARLRCSPMKGHSHVYWYRQLPEEGLKFMVYLQKENIIDESGMPKERFSAEFPKEGPSILRIQQVVRGDSAAYFCASSPYVRSDNQETQYFGPGTRLLVL.

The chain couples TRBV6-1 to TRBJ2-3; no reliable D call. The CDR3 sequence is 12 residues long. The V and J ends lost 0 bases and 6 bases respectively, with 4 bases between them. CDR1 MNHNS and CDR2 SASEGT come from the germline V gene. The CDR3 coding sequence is TGTGCCAGCAGTGAAGCCGGGGATACGCAGTATTTT. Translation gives CASSEAGDTQYF.

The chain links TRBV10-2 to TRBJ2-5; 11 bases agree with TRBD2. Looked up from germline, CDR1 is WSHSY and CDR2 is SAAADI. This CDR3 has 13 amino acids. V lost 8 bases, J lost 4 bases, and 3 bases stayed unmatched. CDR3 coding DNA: TGCGCCAGCCAGGGGACTAGCGGAGAGACCCAGTACTTC. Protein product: CASQGTSGETQYF.

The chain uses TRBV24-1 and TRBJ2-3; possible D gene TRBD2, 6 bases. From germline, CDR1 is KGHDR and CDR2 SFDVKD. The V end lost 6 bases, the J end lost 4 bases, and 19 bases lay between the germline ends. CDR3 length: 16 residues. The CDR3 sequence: CATSRTTGGTADTQYF. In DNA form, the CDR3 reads TGTGCCACCAGTAGGACCACTGGGGGGACGGCAGATACGCAGTATTTT.

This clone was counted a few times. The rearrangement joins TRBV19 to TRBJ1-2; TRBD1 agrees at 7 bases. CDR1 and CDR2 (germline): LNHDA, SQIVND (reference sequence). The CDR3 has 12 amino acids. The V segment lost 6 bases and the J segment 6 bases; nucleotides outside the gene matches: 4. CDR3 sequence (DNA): TGTGCCAGTAGCACAGGGGTGGATGGCTACACCTTC. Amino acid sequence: CASSTGVDGYTF.

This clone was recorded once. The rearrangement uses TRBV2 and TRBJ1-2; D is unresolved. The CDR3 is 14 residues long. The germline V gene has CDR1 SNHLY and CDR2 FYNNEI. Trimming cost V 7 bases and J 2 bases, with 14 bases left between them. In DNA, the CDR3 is TGTGCCAGCACCAGACTGGCCCAAAACTATGGCTACACCTTC. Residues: CASTRLAQNYGYTF.

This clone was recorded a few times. The CDR3 here is CASSLMPGQGGTGELFF. The CDR3 DNA follows: TGCGCCAGCAGCTTGATGCCGGGACAGGGTGGTACCGGGGAGCTGTTTTTT. The chain is built from TRBV5-1 and TRBJ2-2; 9 positions match TRBD1. From germline, CDR1 is SGHRS and CDR2 YFSETQ. The CDR3 covers 17 residues. J gave up 5 bases and V 1 base, and 9 bases lay outside the gene matches. Combining the CDR3 with reference TRBV5-1 and TRBJ2-2 gives the whole variable domain KAGVTQTPRYLIKTRGQQVTLSCSPISGHRSVSWYQQTPGQGLQFLFEYFSETQRNKGNFPGRFSGRQFSNSRSEMNVSTLELGDSALYLCASSLMPGQGGTGELFFGEGSRLTVL.

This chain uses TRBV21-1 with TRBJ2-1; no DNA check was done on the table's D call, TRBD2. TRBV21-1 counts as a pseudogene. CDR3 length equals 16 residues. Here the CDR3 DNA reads TGTGCCAGCAGCCGCGGCTTAGCCCTTGACTGCAATGAGCAGTTCTTC. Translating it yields CASSRGLALDCNEQFF.

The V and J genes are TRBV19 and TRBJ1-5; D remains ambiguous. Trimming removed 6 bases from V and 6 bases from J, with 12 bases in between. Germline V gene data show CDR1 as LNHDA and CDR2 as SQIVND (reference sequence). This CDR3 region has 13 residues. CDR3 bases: TGTGCCAGTAGCCCCGCCAGTACTCAGCCCCAGCATTTT. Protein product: CASSPASTQPQHF.

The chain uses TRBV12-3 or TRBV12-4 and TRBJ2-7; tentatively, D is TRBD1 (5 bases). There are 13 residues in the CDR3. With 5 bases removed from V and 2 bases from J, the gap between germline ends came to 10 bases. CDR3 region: CASSQGSAYEQYV. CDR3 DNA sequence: TGTGCCAGCAGTCAGGGATCCGCCTACGAGCAGTACGTC.

CDR3 sequence (DNA): TGCGCCAGCAGCCTCGGACAGAGTAATTCACCCCTCCACTTT. It specifies CASSLGQSNSPLHF. The chain combines TRBV5-1 with TRBJ1-6; D is possibly TRBD1 (6 bases). V dropped 4 bases and J dropped 6 bases, with 11 bases sitting between them. CDR3 length: 14 amino acids. Germline CDR1 reads SGHRS; CDR2 reads YFSETQ.

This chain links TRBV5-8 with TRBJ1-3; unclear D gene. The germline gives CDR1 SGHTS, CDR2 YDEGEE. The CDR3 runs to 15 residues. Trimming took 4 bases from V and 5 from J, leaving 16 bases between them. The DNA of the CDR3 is TGTGCCAGCAGCCCGGAGTGGACTGTTCGAAACACCATATATTTT. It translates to CASSPEWTVRNTIYF.

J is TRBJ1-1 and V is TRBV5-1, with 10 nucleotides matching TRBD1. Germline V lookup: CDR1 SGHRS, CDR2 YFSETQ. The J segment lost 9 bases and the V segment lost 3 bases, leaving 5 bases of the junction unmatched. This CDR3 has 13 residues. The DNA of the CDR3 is TGCGCCAGCAGCTCCGGGACAGGGGATAAAGCTTTCTTT. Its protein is CASSSGTGDKAFF.

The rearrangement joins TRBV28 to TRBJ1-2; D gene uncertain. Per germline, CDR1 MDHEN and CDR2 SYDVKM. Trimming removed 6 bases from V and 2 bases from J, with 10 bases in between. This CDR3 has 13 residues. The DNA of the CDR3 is TGTGCCAGCAGCCCTCCCGGGAACTATGGCTACACCTTC. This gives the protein CASSPPGNYGYTF.

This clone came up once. CDR3 in DNA: TGTGCCAGCAGTGTCGGGCAGGGCCGACATCAGCCCCAGCATTTT. Its translation is CASSVGQGRHQPQHF. V and J are TRBV2 and TRBJ1-5; D perhaps matches TRBD1 (5 bases). This CDR3 is built from 15 residues. Germline V CDR1 and CDR2: SNHLY, FYNNEI. The V end was cut by 4 bases, the J end by 5 bases, with 15 bases between.

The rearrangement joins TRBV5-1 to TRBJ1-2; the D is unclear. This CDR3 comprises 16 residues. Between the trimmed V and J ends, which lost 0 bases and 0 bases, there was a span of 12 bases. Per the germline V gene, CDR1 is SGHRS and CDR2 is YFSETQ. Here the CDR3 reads CASSLVGGTANYGYTF. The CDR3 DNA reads TGCGCCAGCAGCTTGGTTGGAGGAACAGCTAACTATGGCTACACCTTC.

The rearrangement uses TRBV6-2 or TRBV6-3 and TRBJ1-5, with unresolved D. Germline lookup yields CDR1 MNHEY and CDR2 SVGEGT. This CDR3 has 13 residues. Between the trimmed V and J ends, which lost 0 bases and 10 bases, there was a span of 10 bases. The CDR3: CASSYSTVNPQHF. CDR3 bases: TGTGCCAGCAGTTACTCGACGGTAAACCCCCAGCATTTT.

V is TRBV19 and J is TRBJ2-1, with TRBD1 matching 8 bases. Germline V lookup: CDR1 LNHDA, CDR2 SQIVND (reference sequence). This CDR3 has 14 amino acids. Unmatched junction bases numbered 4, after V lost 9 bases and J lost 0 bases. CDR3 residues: CASTGQGSYNEQFF. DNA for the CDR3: TGTGCCAGCACTGGACAGGGCTCCTACAATGAGCAGTTCTTC. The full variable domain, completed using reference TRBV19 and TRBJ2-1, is DGGITQSPKYLFRKEGQNVTLSCEQNLNHDAMYWYRQDPGQGLRLIYYSQIVNDFQKGDIAEGYSVSREKKESFPLTVTSAQKNPTAFYLCASTGQGSYNEQFFGPGTRLTVL.

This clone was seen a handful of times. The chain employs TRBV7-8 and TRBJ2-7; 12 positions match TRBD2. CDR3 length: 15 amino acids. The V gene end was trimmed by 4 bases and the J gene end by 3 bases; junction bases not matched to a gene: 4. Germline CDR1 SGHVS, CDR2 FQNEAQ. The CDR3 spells CASSWGLAGSYEQYV. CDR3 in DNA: TGTGCCAGCAGCTGGGGACTAGCGGGTAGCTACGAGCAGTACGTC.

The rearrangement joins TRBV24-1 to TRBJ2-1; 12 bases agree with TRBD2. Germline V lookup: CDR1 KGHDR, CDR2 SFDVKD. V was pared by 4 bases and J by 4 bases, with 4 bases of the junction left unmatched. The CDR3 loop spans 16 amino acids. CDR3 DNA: TGTGCCACCAGTGACCCTAGCGGGGGGGTTTACAATGAGCAGTTCTTC. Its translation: CATSDPSGGVYNEQFF.